These T cell receptor beta chains were read from a single sample in a study of cytomegalovirus exposure and HLA in healthy donors. Clones were sequenced by immunoSEQ multiplex PCR, and TCRdb holds only the in-frame ones, with some missing. The sample includes 110,000 to 150,000 clones. Sequencing was done on a sample of PBMCs. These receptors all stem from a woman aged 18-35 years in good health and CMV-seronegative. The CDR3 runs from the conserved cysteine through the conserved F or W. D genes are given only for firm matches.

v_gene	len	j_gene	d_gene	CDR3nt	CDR3aa
TRBV27	14	TRBJ1-1	TRBD1	TGTGCCAGCAGTTTGGACAGGGTGGGCTTTGAAGCTTTCTTT	CASSLDRVGFEAFF
TRBV4-1	17	TRBJ2-1	NA	TGCGCCAGCAGCCAAGAGAGGCAACTCCACTCCTACAATGAGCAGTTCTTC	CASSQERQLHSYNEQFF
TRBV5-5	18	TRBJ2-7	TRBD2	TGTGCCAGCAGCCCGGGACTAGCGGAGACCGGACGGATCTACGAGCAGTACTTC	CASSPGLAETGRIYEQYF
TRBV10-3	18	TRBJ1-1	NA	TGTGCCATCAGTGAGTCGCGCGGCAGGGCAGACGGGAACACTGAAGCTTTCTTT	CAISESRGRADGNTEAFF
TRBV6-5	14	TRBJ2-5	TRBD2	TGTGCCAGCAGTTTTAGCGGGAGACAAGAGACCCAGTACTTC	CASSFSGRQETQYF
TRBV18	13	TRBJ2-1	NA	TGTGCCAGCTCACCAAATAGTTACAATGAGCAGTTCTTC	CASSPNSYNEQFF
TRBV19	14	TRBJ1-2	TRBD1	TGTGCCAGTAGTCCAGGACAGGGGAACTATGGCTACACCTTC	CASSPGQGNYGYTF
TRBV4-1	14	TRBJ1-1	TRBD1	TGCGCCAGCAGCCCGGGACAGGGGCCGGCTGAAGCTTTCTTT	CASSPGQGPAEAFF
TRBV5-1	14	TRBJ2-2	TRBD2	TGCGCCAGCAAACGGGAGGTAAACACCGGGGAGCTGTTTTTT	CASKREVNTGELFF
TRBV5-8	14	TRBJ1-2	TRBD1	TGTGCCAGCAGACTGGGACAGGGGTTCAGTGGCTACACCTTC	CASRLGQGFSGYTF
TRBV27	16	TRBJ2-1	TRBD2	TGTGCCAGCAGTGGGCCGGGACTAGCGGGAGGGGGAGAGCAGTTCTTC	CASSGPGLAGGGEQFF
TRBV2	14	TRBJ2-7	NA	TGTGCCAGCAGTTTGCGGAGACTGGCTGACGAGCAGTACTTC	CASSLRRLADEQYF